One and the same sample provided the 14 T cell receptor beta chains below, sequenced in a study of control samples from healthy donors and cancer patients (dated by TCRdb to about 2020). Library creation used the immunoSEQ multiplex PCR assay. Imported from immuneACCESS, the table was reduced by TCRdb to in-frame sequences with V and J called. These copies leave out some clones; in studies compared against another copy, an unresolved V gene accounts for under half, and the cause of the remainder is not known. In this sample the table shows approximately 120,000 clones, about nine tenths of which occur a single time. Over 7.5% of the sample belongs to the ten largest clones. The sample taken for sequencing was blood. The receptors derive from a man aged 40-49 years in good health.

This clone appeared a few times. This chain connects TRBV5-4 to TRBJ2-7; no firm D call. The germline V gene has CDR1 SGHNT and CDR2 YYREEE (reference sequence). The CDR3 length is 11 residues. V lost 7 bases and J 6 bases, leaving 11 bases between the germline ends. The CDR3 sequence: CASRVGGEQYF. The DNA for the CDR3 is TGTGCCAGCCGCGTGGGCGGCGAGCAGTACTTC.

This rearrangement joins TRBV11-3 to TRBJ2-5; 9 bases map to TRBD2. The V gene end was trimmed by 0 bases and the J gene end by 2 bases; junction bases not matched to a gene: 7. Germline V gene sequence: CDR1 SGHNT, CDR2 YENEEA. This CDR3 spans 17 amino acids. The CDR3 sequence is CASSLDLSGGIQETQYF. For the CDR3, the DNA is TGTGCCAGCAGCTTAGATCTCAGCGGGGGGATTCAAGAGACCCAGTACTTC.

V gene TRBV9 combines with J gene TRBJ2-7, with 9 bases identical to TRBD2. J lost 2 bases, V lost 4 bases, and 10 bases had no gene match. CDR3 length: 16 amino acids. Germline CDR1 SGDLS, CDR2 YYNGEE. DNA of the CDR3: TGTGCCAGCAGCCCCACTGCGGGGGGGCTTACCTACGAGCAGTACTTC. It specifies CASSPTAGGLTYEQYF.

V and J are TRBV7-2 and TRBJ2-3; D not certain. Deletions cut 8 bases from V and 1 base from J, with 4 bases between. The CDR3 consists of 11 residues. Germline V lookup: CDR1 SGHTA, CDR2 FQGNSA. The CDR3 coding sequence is TGTGCCAGCGGGCGCACAGATACGCAGTATTTT. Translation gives CASGRTDTQYF.

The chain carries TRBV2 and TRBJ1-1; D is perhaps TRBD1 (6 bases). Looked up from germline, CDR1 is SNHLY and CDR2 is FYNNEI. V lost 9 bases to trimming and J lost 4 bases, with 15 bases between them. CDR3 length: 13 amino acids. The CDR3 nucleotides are TGTGCCAGTTACCGGGACACGACCACTGAAGCTTTCTTT. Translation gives CASYRDTTTEAFF.

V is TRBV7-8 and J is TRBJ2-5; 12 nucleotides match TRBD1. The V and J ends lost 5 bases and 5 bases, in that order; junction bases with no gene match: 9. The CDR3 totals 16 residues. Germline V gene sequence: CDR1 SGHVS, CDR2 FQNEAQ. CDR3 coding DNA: TGTGCCAGCAGCCCAAGGGACAGGGGGCTTGGGGAGACCCAGTACTTC. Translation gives CASSPRDRGLGETQYF.

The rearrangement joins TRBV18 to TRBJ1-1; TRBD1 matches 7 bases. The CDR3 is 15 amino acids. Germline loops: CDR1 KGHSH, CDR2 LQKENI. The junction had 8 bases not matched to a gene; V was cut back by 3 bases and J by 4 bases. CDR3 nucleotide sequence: TGTGCCAGCTCACCGCGACAGGGCAGTTCCACTGAAGCTTTCTTT. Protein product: CASSPRQGSSTEAFF.

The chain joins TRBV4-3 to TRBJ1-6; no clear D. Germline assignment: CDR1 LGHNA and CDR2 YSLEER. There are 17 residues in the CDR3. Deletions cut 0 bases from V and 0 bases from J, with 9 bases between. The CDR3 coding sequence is TGCGCCAGCAGCCAAGACCCCAGACCCTCCTATAATTCACCCCTCCACTTT. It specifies CASSQDPRPSYNSPLHF.

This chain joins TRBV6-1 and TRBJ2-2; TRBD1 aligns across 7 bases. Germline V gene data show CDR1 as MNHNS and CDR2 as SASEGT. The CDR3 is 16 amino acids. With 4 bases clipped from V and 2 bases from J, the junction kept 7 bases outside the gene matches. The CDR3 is CASSGTGTVNTGELFF. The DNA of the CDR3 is TGTGCCAGCAGTGGCACCGGGACAGTCAACACCGGGGAGCTGTTTTTT.

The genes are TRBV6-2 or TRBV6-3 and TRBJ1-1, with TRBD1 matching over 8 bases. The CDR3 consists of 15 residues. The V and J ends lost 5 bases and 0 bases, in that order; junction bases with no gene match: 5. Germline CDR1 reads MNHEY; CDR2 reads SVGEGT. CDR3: CASSPLDRVNTEAFF. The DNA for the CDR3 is TGTGCCAGCAGTCCCTTGGACAGGGTGAACACTGAAGCTTTCTTT.

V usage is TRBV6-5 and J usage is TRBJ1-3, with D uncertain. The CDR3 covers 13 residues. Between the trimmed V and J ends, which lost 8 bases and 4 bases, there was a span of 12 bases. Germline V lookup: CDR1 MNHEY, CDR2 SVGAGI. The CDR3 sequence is CASHLNVGNTIYF. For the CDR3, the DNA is TGTGCCAGCCACCTCAATGTCGGAAACACCATATATTTT.

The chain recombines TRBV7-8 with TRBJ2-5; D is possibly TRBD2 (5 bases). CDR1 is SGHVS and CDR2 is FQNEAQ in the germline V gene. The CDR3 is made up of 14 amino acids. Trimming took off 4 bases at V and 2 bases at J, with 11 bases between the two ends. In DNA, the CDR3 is TGTGCCAGCAGCTCCGGGGTATCGCAAGAGACCCAGTACTTC. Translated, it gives CASSSGVSQETQYF.

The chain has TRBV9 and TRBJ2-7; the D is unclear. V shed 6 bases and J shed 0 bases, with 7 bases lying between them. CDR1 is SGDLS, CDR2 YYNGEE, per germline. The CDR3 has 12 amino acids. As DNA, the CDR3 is TGTGCCAGCACCTCCAGCTCCTACGAGCAGTACTTC. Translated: CASTSSSYEQYF.

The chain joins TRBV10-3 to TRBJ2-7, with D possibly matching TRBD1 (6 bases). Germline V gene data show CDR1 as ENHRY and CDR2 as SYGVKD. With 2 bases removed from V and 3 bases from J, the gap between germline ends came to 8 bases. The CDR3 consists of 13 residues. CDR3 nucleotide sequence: TGTGCCATCAGTGAGGGACAGAACTACGAGCAGTACTTC. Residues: CAISEGQNYEQYF.